Listed below are T cell receptor beta chains from one sample, sequenced in a study of T cells in Graves' hyperthyroidism and ophthalmopathy. TCRdb ran MiXCR on the multiplex PCR reads and lists one entry per CDR3 protein. The table shows some 250,000 distinct CDR3 sequences, with around 15% occurring only once. Material for sequencing was blood. The origin of the receptors is a woman between 50 and 59 years old with Graves' hyperthyroidism that later progressed to Graves' ophthalmopathy. Each CDR3 is given with its conserved first and last residue. A D gene is named only where the DNA matches it firmly. Size is omitted from some rows. Given values are once, few, many or a class for expanded clones.

D gene | J gene | V gene | clone size | CDR3 protein | CDR3 DNA
. | TRBJ2-7 | TRBV20-1 | many | CSAGHEQYF | TGCAGCGCCGGGCACGAGCAGTACTTC
. | TRBJ1-4 | TRBV20-1 | many | CSARDRVRDEKLFF | TGCAGTGCTAGAGACCGAGTTAGGGATGAAAAACTGTTTTTT
. | TRBJ1-2 | TRBV11-1 | . | CASNRAGGVSYGYTF | TGTGCCAGCAATAGAGCGGGAGGGGTCTCCTATGGCTACACCTTC
TRBD2 | TRBJ2-2 | TRBV20-1 | few | CSARDGLAGGKGELFF | TGCAGTGCTAGAGATGGACTAGCGGGAGGGAAAGGGGAGCTGTTTTTT
. | TRBJ2-6 | TRBV19 | . | CASMRPVPSSGANVLTF | TGTGCCAGTATGAGGCCGGTTCCTAGCTCTGGGGCCAACGTCCTGACTTTC
. | TRBJ2-1 | TRBV5-4 | . | CASSSSLDPGNEQFF | TGTGCCAGCAGCTCGTCGCTGGATCCAGGGAATGAGCAGTTCTTC
. | TRBJ2-2 | TRBV7-3 | few | CASSGSGGFTGELFF | TGTGCCAGCAGCGGTAGCGGCGGATTCACCGGGGAGCTGTTTTTT
TRBD2 | TRBJ2-3 | TRBV5-1 | many | CATRQTGGDTQYF | TGCGCCACCAGACAAACGGGGGGTGATACGCAGTATTTT
. | TRBJ2-7 | TRBV4-2 | many | CASSQNFAYEQYF | TGTGCCAGCAGCCAAAATTTTGCCTACGAGCAGTACTTC
. | TRBJ2-7 | TRBV11-2 | many | CASSLGRGAYEQYF | TGTGCCAGCAGCTTAGGTAGGGGGGCCTACGAGCAGTACTTC
. | TRBJ2-2 | TRBV6-1 | many | CASRTPDNHANTGELFF | TGTGCCAGCAGAACCCCGGACAACCACGCGAACACCGGGGAGCTGTTTTTT
. | TRBJ2-5 | TRBV20-1 | many | CSASHSGETQYF | TGCAGTGCTAGTCATAGCGGTGAGACCCAGTACTTC
. | TRBJ1-1 | TRBV20-1 | . | CSATPWDGLNTEAFF | TGCAGTGCTACCCCGTGGGACGGATTGAACACTGAAGCTTTCTTT
. | TRBJ1-1 | TRBV28 | many | CASSLVTESYTEAFF | TGTGCCAGCAGTCTGGTTACAGAGAGTTACACTGAAGCTTTCTTT
TRBD2 | TRBJ2-1 | TRBV28 | . | CASSLRVAGGNEQFF | TGTGCCAGCAGTTTGAGGGTAGCGGGAGGCAATGAGCAGTTCTTC
TRBD1 | TRBJ1-2 | TRBV20-1 | . | CSARTGGDGYGYTF | TGCAGTGCTAGGACAGGGGGCGACGGCTATGGCTACACCTTC
. | TRBJ2-7 | TRBV3-1 | many | CATGEGSSEQYF | TGTGCCACAGGGGAGGGTTCCAGCGAGCAGTACTTC
TRBD1 | TRBJ2-2 | TRBV5-1 | few | CASSPWGRQGSGELFF | TGCGCCAGCAGCCCGTGGGGGAGACAGGGGTCCGGGGAGCTGTTTTTT
. | TRBJ1-6 | TRBV18 | many | CASSPQEERRSPLHF | TGTGCCAGCTCACCACAAGAGGAAAGACGGTCACCCCTCCACTTT
. | TRBJ2-1 | TRBV10-3 | . | CAISVGVLVEQFF | TGTGCCATCAGTGTGGGGGTATTGGTGGAGCAGTTCTTC
. | TRBJ1-1 | TRBV28 | many | CASSLTTWGRTEAFF | TGTGCCAGCAGTTTGACGACATGGGGGAGAACTGAAGCTTTCTTT
TRBD2 | TRBJ2-7 | TRBV20-1 | many | CSARRGRDDEQYF | TGCAGTGCTAGACGCGGGAGGGACGACGAGCAGTACTTC
. | TRBJ2-5 | TRBV6-1 | few | CASTWRGFQETQYF | TGTGCCAGCACCTGGAGGGGGTTCCAAGAGACCCAGTACTTC
TRBD1 | TRBJ1-5 | TRBV12-3/TRBV12-4 | many | CASSLGGQGNQPQHF | TGTGCCAGCAGTTTAGGGGGACAGGGCAATCAGCCCCAGCATTTT
. | TRBJ1-2 | TRBV28 | many | CASSFTVVEDGYTF | TGTGCCAGCAGTTTTACTGTTGTTGAGGATGGCTACACCTTC
TRBD2 | TRBJ2-7 | TRBV20-1 | . | CSVIVTSGRGLYEQYF | TGCAGTGTTATCGTGACTAGCGGGAGAGGCCTCTACGAGCAGTACTTC
TRBD2 | TRBJ2-5 | TRBV7-2 | many | CASSTGVQRGETQYF | TGTGCCAGCAGTACGGGGGTGCAGCGGGGGGAGACCCAGTACTTC
. | TRBJ1-1 | TRBV30 | many | CAFRRDTEAFF | TGTGCCTTTCGGAGGGACACTGAAGCTTTCTTT
. | TRBJ1-4 | TRBV28 | many | CASNPAHNEKLFF | TGTGCCAGCAATCCAGCCCATAATGAAAAACTGTTTTTT
. | TRBJ2-7 | TRBV28 | . | CASSTHPQGGPPYEQYF | TGTGCCAGCAGCACACACCCCCAGGGAGGCCCGCCCTACGAGCAGTACTTC
TRBD2 | TRBJ2-3 | TRBV7-9 | few | CASSPKAGGFTDTQYF | TGTGCCAGCAGTCCAAAAGCGGGGGGCTTCACAGATACGCAGTATTTT
. | TRBJ1-3 | TRBV19 | once | CASSPGQGNSGNTIYF | TGTGCCAGTAGTCCCGGGCAGGGCAACTCTGGAAACACCATATATTTT
. | TRBJ2-7 | TRBV5-6 | . | CASSLAVRSYEQYF | TGTGCCAGCAGCTTGGCGGTTAGATCCTACGAGCAGTACTTC
TRBD1 | TRBJ2-7 | TRBV29-1 | . | CSVEDPGGGFYEQYF | TGCAGCGTTGAAGATCCAGGGGGCGGTTTTTACGAGCAGTACTTC
TRBD2 | TRBJ2-1 | TRBV24-1 | many | CATSDPGVAGVNEQFF | TGTGCCACCAGTGATCCCGGGGTAGCGGGAGTCAATGAGCAGTTCTTC
. | TRBJ1-3 | TRBV10-3 | few | CAIRPGLESGNTIYF | TGTGCCATCAGACCCGGGTTGGAGTCTGGAAACACCATATATTTT
TRBD1 | TRBJ2-7 | TRBV12-3/TRBV12-4 | many | CASISSWGDRDEQYF | TGTGCCAGCATATCATCGTGGGGGGACAGGGACGAGCAGTACTTC
. | TRBJ2-7 | TRBV20-1 | many | CSAGGGREQYF | TGCAGTGCTGGGGGAGGCAGGGAGCAGTACTTC
. | TRBJ2-1 | TRBV30 | many | CAWSIGGSVNEQFF | TGTGCCTGGAGTATTGGTGGGAGTGTCAATGAGCAGTTCTTC
TRBD2 | TRBJ2-5 | TRBV6-1 | many | CAASPGLAGSVTQYF | TGTGCCGCCAGTCCGGGACTAGCGGGAAGTGTGACCCAGTACTTC
TRBD2 | TRBJ2-1 | TRBV5-6 | many | CASSQRGGTGKNEQFF | TGTGCCAGCAGCCAACGGGGGGGAACTGGGAAAAATGAGCAGTTCTTC
TRBD2 | TRBJ2-6 | TRBV6-2/TRBV6-3 | many | CASSYRSGRRGDSGANVLTF | TGTGCCAGCAGTTACAGATCGGGTCGGCGGGGGGACTCTGGGGCCAACGTCCTGACTTTC
TRBD2 | TRBJ2-1 | TRBV6-1 | few | CASSQAGGYNEQFF | TGTGCCAGCAGTCAAGCGGGAGGGTACAATGAGCAGTTCTTC
. | TRBJ1-1 | TRBV18 | many | CASSPPGNTEAFF | TGTGCCAGCTCACCACCAGGGAACACTGAAGCTTTCTTT
. | TRBJ2-5 | TRBV28 | medium-sized | CASSLLSDGMGETQYF | TGTGCCAGCAGTTTATTGTCTGACGGGATGGGCGAGACCCAGTACTTC
. | TRBJ2-7 | TRBV14 | . | CASSQGVGLSTSYEQYF | TGTGCCAGCAGCCAGGGGGTGGGATTATCCACTTCCTACGAGCAGTACTTC